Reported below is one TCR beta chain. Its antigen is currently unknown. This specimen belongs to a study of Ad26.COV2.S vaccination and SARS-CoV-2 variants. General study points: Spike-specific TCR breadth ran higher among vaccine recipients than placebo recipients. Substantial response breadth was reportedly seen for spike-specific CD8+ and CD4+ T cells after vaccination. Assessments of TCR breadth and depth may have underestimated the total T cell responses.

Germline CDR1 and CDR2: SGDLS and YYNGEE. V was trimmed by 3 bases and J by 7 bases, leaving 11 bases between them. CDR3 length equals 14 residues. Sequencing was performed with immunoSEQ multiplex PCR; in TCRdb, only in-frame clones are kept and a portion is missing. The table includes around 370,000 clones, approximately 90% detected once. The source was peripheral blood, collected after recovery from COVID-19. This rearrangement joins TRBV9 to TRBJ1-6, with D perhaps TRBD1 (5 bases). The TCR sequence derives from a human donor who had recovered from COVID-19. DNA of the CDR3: TGTGCCAGCAGCGCCCAGGGTTCGAATTCACCCCTCCACTTT. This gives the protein CASSAQGSNSPLHF.